The source of this TCR beta chain is a study of monozygotic twins with inflammatory bowel disease. The germline CDR1 and CDR2 sequences are SGHAT and FQNNGV. The length of the CDR3 is 13 residues. Each CDR3 protein gets one entry in TCRdb, which reprocessed the 5' RACE reads and gives no DNA. Its table records over 100,000 distinct CDR3 sequences. This TCR was sampled from a human donor with ulcerative colitis or Crohn's disease, or a healthy co-twin of an affected twin (not recorded which). V gene TRBV11-2 combines with J gene TRBJ2-1. The sample taken for sequencing was blood. Here the CDR3 reads CASSLVGFNEQFF.